This T cell receptor beta chain comes out of a study of response to subunit inactivated influenza vaccine. General study points: It was the authors' suggestion that each seasonal influenza vaccination recruits few new T cells.

A word on this clonotype: Its specificity is unknown.

Each CDR3 protein gets one entry after TCRdb re-called the RT-PCR reads with MiXCR. This sample has about 540,000 distinct CDR3 sequences; 12% to 15% occur once, and the top ten carry more than 9.5%. The starting material was PBMCs from blood, obtained 11 to 12 days after vaccination. This sequence originates from a man aged 50 to 60 who received an inactivated influenza vaccine.

Here the CDR3 reads CASSPRLLAGAGNTGELFF. DNA of the CDR3: TGCGCCAGCAGCCCCAGACTTCTAGCGGGAGCAGGAAACACCGGGGAGCTGTTTTTT. The V gene is TRBV4-1, the J gene TRBJ2-2; 10 positions agree with TRBD2. CDR1 is MGHRA and CDR2 is YSYEKL in the germline V gene. CDR3 length equals 19 residues. Trimming cost V 4 bases and J 2 bases; bases outside gene matches: 13.